The 3 T cell receptor beta chains presented below share a single source sample, sequenced in a study of cytomegalovirus exposure and HLA in healthy donors. Vbeta (60) and Jbeta (13) primers were used in the PCR. Sequencing used immunoSEQ multiplex PCR; TCRdb keeps in-frame clones, though not all of them. The data contain under 150,000 clones, 80% of them singletons. Source material: PBMCs. These receptor sequences come from a woman in her 40s in good health and CMV-seronegative.

The genes are TRBV9 and TRBJ1-4; 7 positions match TRBD1. The CDR3 sequence is 16 residues long. V gave up 3 bases and J gave up 3 bases; unmatched junction bases: 8. The germline gives CDR1 SGDLS, CDR2 YYNGEE. The CDR3 loop is CASSADYGTANEKLFF. Written as DNA, the CDR3 is TGTGCCAGCAGCGCCGACTACGGGACAGCTAATGAAAAACTGTTTTTT.

The CDR3 DNA sequence: TGTGCCAGCAGTTTGAGGGTTTCTGGCTACACCTTC. Protein sequence: CASSLRVSGYTF. The gene calls are TRBV28 and TRBJ1-2; D gene unclear. V lost 3 bases, J lost 7 bases, and 9 bases lay in between. Germline lookup yields CDR1 MDHEN and CDR2 SYDVKM. This CDR3 spans 12 amino acids.

The chain couples TRBV4-1 to TRBJ2-7; 12 bases line up with TRBD2. Losses at the gene ends were 4 bases for V and 6 bases for J; bases not matched to a gene: 7. CDR3 length: 15 residues. Germline V gives CDR1 MGHRA, CDR2 YSYEKL. CDR3 sequence reads: CASSRTSGNRGEQYF. The CDR3, as DNA: TGCGCCAGCAGCCGGACTAGCGGGAACCGGGGCGAGCAGTACTTC.